This T cell receptor (beta chain) was recovered during a study of blood T cells in healthy people across ages. Overall study results and limits: CMV status of donors was not determined, possibly confounding expanded clonotype changes.

Roughly 9.5 milliliters of peripheral blood were drawn from each donor into EDTA-treated tubes. Samples had at least 7 million PBMCs isolated from them. The germline CDR1 and CDR2 sequences are MNHEY and SMNVEV (reference sequence). There are 16 residues in the CDR3. The junction had 13 bases not matched to a gene; V was cut back by 6 bases and J by 2 bases. Concerning this clonotype: No antigen is known for it.

The second PCR ran about 7 to 12 cycles with a sample-barcoded 5' primer and J-beta primers. Each CDR3 protein gets one entry after TCRdb re-called the 5' RACE reads with MiXCR. The sample has 850,000 to 1,300,000 distinct CDR3 sequences; under 55% are singletons. The source material was blood. The V gene is TRBV27, the J gene TRBJ2-7, with 7 bases matching TRBD1. The sequence came from a woman aged 55 to 70 in good health. The CDR3 loop is CASSLNDRAPTYEQYF. The CDR3 nucleotides read TGTGCCAGCAGCCTCAACGACAGGGCCCCCACCTACGAGCAGTACTTC.